This TCR beta chain emerged from a study of CXCR3-negative and CXCR3-positive naive CD8 T cells. Preparation of TRB cDNA libraries relied on 5' RACE carrying UMI labels. No DNA is given; TCRdb re-called the 5' RACE reads and lists each CDR3 protein once. The data include tens of thousands of distinct CDR3 sequences; the top ten clones carry 0.5% to 0.55%. Details on this clonotype: Its antigen is unknown.

With some 310,000 cells each, the CD8+ T cell subsets were individually sorted in triplicate. The CDR3 covers 16 residues. The germline CDR1 and CDR2 sequences are MNHEY and SVGAGI. Study conclusions and caveats: The study found that naive CXCR3-negative and CXCR3-positive cells shared TRBV-TRBJ usage, while memory cells differed. The study found comparably high diversity in both naive subsets and much lower diversity in memory CD8+ cells. CXCR3-positive naive cells had TRB CDR3s that were more hydrophobic than CXCR3-negative naive cells had.

Sequencing was done on a sample of naive CXCR3+ CD8+ T cells from blood. Documented subset: CD45RO-CCR7+CD27+CD95- naive CD8+ T cells expressing CXCR3 (TNR3+). This sequence originates from a human donor in good health. Some clones in this sample may be carry-over from other donors' samples. The chain carries TRBV6-5 and TRBJ2-3; TCRdb's D gene call, TRBD1, goes unchecked for lack of DNA. The CDR3 is CASTKGAAKGTDTQYF.